A selection of T cell receptor beta chains follows, all from one sample in a study of OX40 agonist ivuxolimab in advanced cancers. The protocol was immunoSEQ multiplex PCR, while the TCRdb copy is restricted to in-frame clones and leaves out a portion. The sample consists of tens of thousands of clones, approximately 87% of them appearing once. Sequencing used CD4+ or CD8+ T cells sorted from blood, obtained in a trial of the OX40 agonist ivuxolimab. The receptor source for this set is an adult with an advanced solid tumor such as melanoma, head and neck, liver or kidney cancer. Each CDR3 is given with its conserved first and last residue. The order of the fields is J gene, clone size, V gene, CDR3 protein. Only part of the rows carry a size: once, few, many, or a class if the clone is expanded.

j_call: TRBJ1-4; clone_size: NA; v_call: TRBV5-1; cdr3_aa: CASSLAGQAGEKLFF
j_call: TRBJ1-1; clone_size: NA; v_call: TRBV19; cdr3_aa: CASRDRAKADTEAFF
j_call: TRBJ2-7; clone_size: NA; v_call: TRBV21-1; cdr3_aa: CASTYEQYF
j_call: TRBJ2-5; clone_size: once; v_call: TRBV6-5; cdr3_aa: CASKIGETQYF
j_call: TRBJ1-5; clone_size: NA; v_call: TRBV5-8; cdr3_aa: CASSFLGLDNQPQHF
j_call: TRBJ1-1; clone_size: NA; v_call: TRBV19; cdr3_aa: CASSTEEGRDTEAFF
j_call: TRBJ2-5; clone_size: NA; v_call: TRBV14; cdr3_aa: CASSQGARSETQYF
j_call: TRBJ2-7; clone_size: NA; v_call: TRBV19; cdr3_aa: CASHSGQGGPYEQYF
j_call: TRBJ2-4; clone_size: NA; v_call: TRBV4-2; cdr3_aa: CASSQVTLTKNIQYF
j_call: TRBJ2-2; clone_size: NA; v_call: TRBV28; cdr3_aa: CASRLGGAGELFF
j_call: TRBJ2-1; clone_size: NA; v_call: TRBV4-3; cdr3_aa: CASSQDSSRGWNEQFF
j_call: TRBJ2-1; clone_size: once; v_call: TRBV7-8; cdr3_aa: CASRSMANEQFF
j_call: TRBJ1-1; clone_size: few; v_call: TRBV18; cdr3_aa: CASSPDRNAEAFF
j_call: TRBJ1-1; clone_size: NA; v_call: TRBV18; cdr3_aa: CASSPRANTEAFF
j_call: TRBJ2-3; clone_size: NA; v_call: TRBV18; cdr3_aa: CASSPRDRASDTQYF
j_call: TRBJ2-7; clone_size: NA; v_call: TRBV18; cdr3_aa: CASSPLGVSYEQYF
j_call: TRBJ1-2; clone_size: NA; v_call: TRBV7-2; cdr3_aa: CASSLVGWEGKRDYGYTF
j_call: TRBJ1-1; clone_size: NA; v_call: TRBV7-9; cdr3_aa: CASSQGGTEAFF
j_call: TRBJ2-7; clone_size: NA; v_call: TRBV7-2; cdr3_aa: CASSPQSQGSSYEQYF
j_call: TRBJ1-5; clone_size: NA; v_call: TRBV7-2; cdr3_aa: CASSLSSGRGNQPQHF
j_call: TRBJ2-1; clone_size: few; v_call: TRBV5-1; cdr3_aa: CASTKTPTSQVSYNEQFF
j_call: TRBJ2-7; clone_size: NA; v_call: TRBV27; cdr3_aa: CASSSTGGPSYEQYF
j_call: TRBJ1-1; clone_size: NA; v_call: TRBV2; cdr3_aa: CASSGGGEAFF
j_call: TRBJ2-7; clone_size: NA; v_call: TRBV7-9; cdr3_aa: CASSYRGRGLYEQYF
j_call: TRBJ1-2; clone_size: NA; v_call: TRBV5-4; cdr3_aa: CASRKTGENGYTF
j_call: TRBJ2-2; clone_size: NA; v_call: TRBV5-1; cdr3_aa: CASSRSLAGENTGELFF
j_call: TRBJ1-5; clone_size: NA; v_call: TRBV28; cdr3_aa: CASSSTPLPGRNQPQHF
j_call: TRBJ2-1; clone_size: NA; v_call: TRBV19; cdr3_aa: CASSGARYNEQFF
j_call: TRBJ2-7; clone_size: NA; v_call: TRBV5-1; cdr3_aa: CASSSIAGHAYEQYF
j_call: TRBJ2-5; clone_size: NA; v_call: TRBV2; cdr3_aa: CASRPLASETQYF
j_call: TRBJ2-7; clone_size: few; v_call: TRBV5-1; cdr3_aa: CASSEFTGTAYEQYF
j_call: TRBJ1-5; clone_size: NA; v_call: TRBV5-6; cdr3_aa: CASSRTSESNQPQHF
j_call: TRBJ2-4; clone_size: NA; v_call: TRBV11-2; cdr3_aa: CASSGTTGAIAKNIQYF
j_call: TRBJ2-3; clone_size: NA; v_call: TRBV4-2; cdr3_aa: CASSPTSGADTQYF
j_call: TRBJ2-6; clone_size: NA; v_call: TRBV7-9; cdr3_aa: CASSLALMGRTSGANVLTF
j_call: TRBJ2-3; clone_size: NA; v_call: TRBV7-9; cdr3_aa: CASSPSKTDTQYF
j_call: TRBJ2-3; clone_size: NA; v_call: TRBV5-6; cdr3_aa: CASSTPGTANTDTQYF
j_call: TRBJ2-6; clone_size: NA; v_call: TRBV28; cdr3_aa: CASSTGYSGANVLTF
j_call: TRBJ2-2; clone_size: few; v_call: TRBV7-6; cdr3_aa: CASTLIDAGANTGELFF
j_call: TRBJ2-4; clone_size: NA; v_call: TRBV9; cdr3_aa: CASSVESSGRRDIQYF
j_call: TRBJ2-7; clone_size: once; v_call: TRBV2; cdr3_aa: CASRDRGSSYEQYF
j_call: TRBJ1-5; clone_size: few; v_call: TRBV10-3; cdr3_aa: CAISESRTGGLNQPQHF
j_call: TRBJ1-5; clone_size: NA; v_call: TRBV19; cdr3_aa: CASSTTGDGQPQHF
j_call: TRBJ1-2; clone_size: NA; v_call: TRBV10-3; cdr3_aa: CAIMDRQTGLYGYTF
j_call: TRBJ2-7; clone_size: NA; v_call: TRBV4-3; cdr3_aa: CASSQEGTGNSYEQYF
j_call: TRBJ2-1; clone_size: NA; v_call: TRBV4-2; cdr3_aa: CASSPHGRGSSYNEQFF
j_call: TRBJ2-6; clone_size: NA; v_call: TRBV27; cdr3_aa: CASSLDRGGFIGANVLTF
j_call: TRBJ2-1; clone_size: NA; v_call: TRBV7-9; cdr3_aa: CASSLAGGNEQFF
j_call: TRBJ1-2; clone_size: few; v_call: TRBV27; cdr3_aa: CASSLPGGENGYTF
j_call: TRBJ2-3; clone_size: NA; v_call: TRBV5-4; cdr3_aa: CASSWGVTSGGTDTQYF
j_call: TRBJ1-1; clone_size: few; v_call: TRBV5-4; cdr3_aa: CASSLSRGTEAFF
j_call: TRBJ1-2; clone_size: once; v_call: TRBV7-3; cdr3_aa: CASSLISGYGYTF
j_call: TRBJ2-7; clone_size: few; v_call: TRBV10-3; cdr3_aa: CAISPTSGRAYEQYF